Described below is a single TCR beta chain sequence and its context. Its specificity is not known. This sample stems from a study of Tregs in tolerant kidney transplant recipients. Overall study findings and caveats: Biological reproducibility was not directly addressed, but technical replication error appeared minimal.

This CDR3 comprises 13 residues. Germline values: CDR1 SGHNT, CDR2 YENEEA. With 5 bases clipped from V and 9 bases from J, the junction kept 8 bases outside the gene matches. Some clones are missing from TCRdb's copy, which holds only in-frame ones; the method was immunoSEQ multiplex PCR. This table has 100,000 to 150,000 clones, roughly 93% appearing once. Specimen: CD4+ T cells from blood. This TCR was sampled from a human donor in good health. The V and J genes are TRBV11-3 and TRBJ2-3, with 7 bases identical to TRBD1. The CDR3 bases are TGTGCCAGCAGCAAGTATCAGGGGGTAACGCAGTATTTT. Amino acids: CASSKYQGVTQYF. The full variable domain, completed using reference TRBV11-3 and TRBJ2-3, is EAGVVQSPRYKIIEKKQPVAFWCNPISGHNTLYWYLQNLGQGPELLIRYENEEAVDDSQLPKDRFSAERLKGVDSTLKIQPAELGDSAVYLCASSKYQGVTQYFGPGTRLTVL.